This T cell receptor beta chain originates from a study of T cells in Graves' hyperthyroidism and ophthalmopathy (dated by TCRdb to about 2019). As for the study more broadly: To identify TCR V-J signatures that set the groups apart, the researchers used a discovery cohort of 100 or so patients, made up of 40 to 45 with Graves' ophthalmopathy and 55 to 65 with stable Graves' hyperthyroidism. An independent validation cohort of under 20 hyperthyroidism patients and 17 patients who later progressed to ophthalmopathy tested prospective prediction of ophthalmopathy. The approximately 95 discovery patients were divided at random into training and test sets in a 7:3 ratio. The study also compared thyroid tissue and blood T-cell repertoires from five or six Graves' hyperthyroidism patients. Following sampling, methimazole starting at 30 mg daily was given to hyperthyroidism patients, and high-dose intravenous methylprednisolone was given to ophthalmopathy patients. The paper describes TCR Vbeta CDR3 sequencing of 135 peripheral blood samples, made up of roughly 45 ophthalmopathy patients, over 70 hyperthyroidism patients and around 17 progressor patients. The study at large found these results: A model built on a 13 V-J signature distinguished ophthalmopathy from stable hyperthyroidism, reaching 85% to 90% sensitivity and around 81% specificity in cross-validation and 80%/75% in testing. Blood samples also contained most of the expanded thyroid clonotypes (frequency above 0.001), which suggests that blood repertoires may reflect thyroid immune responses. In validation, the model predicted progression to ophthalmopathy with 60% to 71% sensitivity and about 73% specificity, a median of around six months before onset. No statistical method was used to fix the sample size in advance, and group allocation was not hidden from the investigators.

Stable Graves' hyperthyroidism was defined as no progression to ophthalmopathy during 18 months of follow-up. Hyperthyroidism patients were newly diagnosed, had a disease duration of under 2 months, and were aged 18 to 65 years. Any patient with an uncontrolled infection, another autoimmune disease, pregnancy or lactation was excluded. Clinical symptoms, serum thyroxine and TRAb, thyroid ultrasound, and orbital computed tomography formed the basis for the diagnoses. Total RNA was extracted with Trizol reagent, and quality was checked on an Agilent 2100 Bioanalyzer. Amplification of TCR beta CDR3 regions was carried out from RNA transcripts. The TCR CDR3 was subjected to a first round of RT-PCR using the HTBI primer set and the Qiagen OneStep RT-PCR kit. Libraries were constructed in a second round of multiplex PCR, after which size selection and purification were performed. The libraries were sequenced on an Illumina HiSeq2000 using paired-end 100 bp reads. In the paper's pipeline: SOAPnuke was used to process the raw data, with reads discarded if the reads contained adapters or uncalled bases, had a mean Phred below 15, or lacked an exact constant-primer or identifier match. COPE v1.2.5 was used to merge high-quality paired reads, and clonotypes were defined as unique nucleotide sequences. MiTCR v1.1 was used to align the clonotypes against IMGT TRBV, TRBD and TRBJ reference segments. Only V-J combinations with frequency above 0.0001, covering 98% to 99.2% of repertoires, were analysed. A TCS score was defined as the ratio of F50 (clonal expansion) to E x V (chaos), with BLOSUM62-based TCRdist applied between CDR3 peptides within each V-J. Welch's t-statistics and random forest reduced roughly 500 V-J features to 10 to 15, which were used in a naive Bayes classifier (R e1071). TCRdb handled the public reads itself, with Q25 trimming in fastp and clone calling in MiXCR, and kept productive beta chains. Each record represents a unique CDR3 protein, reported with the most common genes and DNA among its rows. The V and J calls reflect TCRdb's pipeline rather than the authors' work. In all, the sample holds approximately 590,000 distinct CDR3 sequences, and around 42% of those were seen once. The ten largest clones add up to 8.2% of the sample.

Notes on this clonotype: Its antigen remains undetermined. Per-base quality was not reported, and no clone a single base away is much larger than it.

Sample: peripheral blood or thyroid tissue (not recorded which). This receptor was identified in a young woman with Graves' hyperthyroidism. Donor details come from another sample of the same person, matched by shared clones.

The nucleotide sequence reads as follows: TGTGCCAGCAGCTCAGCCACAGCGGGGGAGCTGTTTTTT. It specifies CASSSATAGELFF. The chain is encoded by TRBV7-2 joined to TRBJ2-2, with the identity of the D gene unclear. CDR1 and CDR2 are read off the germline V gene as SGHTA and FQGNSA. The CDR3, cysteine through phenylalanine, is 13 amino acids long. Here the CDR3 DNA is all that survives: 39 bases in frame from base 1. V sheds 4 bases and J sheds 8 bases, leaving 11 bases between their ends.